What follows are 24 T cell receptor beta chains derived from one specimen sequenced in a study of lymphopenia after photon versus proton radiotherapy (dated 2019 in TCRdb). The receptor library was made with the immunoSEQ multiplex PCR assay. TCRdb took this table from immuneACCESS and kept in-frame rearrangements with V and J called. Such tables lack part of the clones; where checked against another copy, unresolved V genes explain under half of the gap, and the rest is unexplained. Counted in this sample were around 30,000 clones; 89% of them appeared once. About 6.3% of the sample lies in the top ten. The sequencing here drew on peripheral blood, taken from a patient treated with proton-based radiotherapy. Receptors were obtained from a woman between 65 and 79 years old with pancreatic cancer. Some clones in this sample may be carry-over from other donors' samples.

V is TRBV11-2 and J is TRBJ2-3, with 8 bases fitting TRBD2. Germline CDR1 is SGHAT and CDR2 is FQNNGV. The CDR3 covers 18 residues. The V segment lost 5 bases and the J segment 3 bases; nucleotides outside the gene matches: 16. The CDR3 spells CASSPDITGGGKTDTQYF. In nucleotides, the CDR3 is TGTGCCAGCAGCCCTGACATCACGGGAGGGGGAAAGACAGATACGCAGTATTTT.

The J gene is TRBJ2-1, the V gene TRBV28, with D perhaps TRBD1 (5 bases). Germline assignment: CDR1 MDHEN and CDR2 SYDVKM. With 3 bases removed from V and 8 bases from J, the gap between germline ends came to 14 bases. There are 14 residues in the CDR3. As DNA, the CDR3 is TGTGCCAGCAGTTTTAAGTTCAGGGTACATGAGCAGTTCTTC. It is translated as CASSFKFRVHEQFF.

V is TRBV5-1 and J is TRBJ2-6; D is undetermined. This CDR3 region has 18 residues. The germline V gene has CDR1 SGHRS and CDR2 YFSETQ. V shed 4 bases and J shed 0 bases, with 17 bases lying between them. CDR3: CASSLQTTTYSGANVLTF. The CDR3 DNA sequence: TGCGCCAGCAGCCTTCAAACAACCACTTACTCTGGGGCCAACGTCCTGACTTTC.

The chain has TRBV6-1 and TRBJ1-3; D gene unclear. In germline, CDR1 is MNHNS, CDR2 SASEGT. The CDR3 covers 16 residues. The V and J ends lost 0 bases and 0 bases respectively, with 9 bases between them. The CDR3 DNA reads TGTGCCAGCAGTGAAGCGATCGGGAACTCTGGAAACACCATATATTTT. Translation: CASSEAIGNSGNTIYF.

This clone showed up just once. The rearrangement joins TRBV19 to TRBJ2-1; 15 positions agree with TRBD2. The length of the CDR3 is 17 residues. The ends lost 5 bases at V and 10 bases at J; junction bases unmatched: 12. Looked up from germline, CDR1 is LNHDA and CDR2 is SQIVND (reference sequence). CDR3: CASSRFNPGLAGGEQFF. The CDR3, as DNA: TGTGCCAGTAGTCGCTTTAACCCGGGACTAGCGGGAGGAGAGCAGTTCTTC.

The chain combines TRBV7-9 with TRBJ2-5, with 7 bases that match TRBD1. Germline trimming cut 3 bases from V and 5 bases from J; bases unmatched to any gene: 3. Germline-derived CDR1 and CDR2 are SEHNR and FQNEAQ (reference sequence). This CDR3 region has 13 residues. As DNA, the CDR3 is TGTGCCAGCAGCTTCCCCAGGGGGGAGACCCAGTACTTC. It translates to CASSFPRGETQYF.

The chain uses TRBV10-2 and TRBJ1-1; no clear D gene. V gave up 0 bases and J gave up 6 bases, with 8 bases separating them. Germline-derived CDR1 and CDR2 are WSHSY and SAAADI. The CDR3 sequence is 13 residues long. This CDR3 is CASSESGDPEAFF. Here the CDR3 DNA reads TGCGCCAGCAGTGAGTCGGGAGATCCTGAAGCTTTCTTT.

V gene TRBV6-5 combines with J gene TRBJ1-2; D remains ambiguous. The germline gives CDR1 MNHEY, CDR2 SVGAGI. The V end lost 0 bases, the J end lost 2 bases, and 1 base lay between the germline ends. This CDR3 spans 12 amino acids. This CDR3 reads CASSYSNYGYTF. The CDR3 DNA reads TGTGCCAGCAGTTACTCGAACTATGGCTACACCTTC.

Only a few counts were recorded for this clone. The genes are TRBV30 and TRBJ2-2; D gene uncertain. There are 16 residues in the CDR3. Between the trimmed V and J ends, which lost 0 bases and 3 bases, there was a span of 14 bases. CDR1 is GTSNPN, CDR2 SVGIG, per germline (reference sequence). The CDR3 DNA follows: TGTGCCTGGAGTGTATTCGTGCCCTCGGACACCGGGGAGCTGTTTTTT. Residues: CAWSVFVPSDTGELFF.

For this clone: One end of the junction varies from germline; a read error may be responsible. The CDR3 sequence is CASSYSQAKNIQYF. For the CDR3, the DNA is TGTGCCAGTAGCTACAGCCAAGCCAAAAACATTCAGTACTTC. The chain uses TRBV7-9 and TRBJ2-4; no clear D gene. CDR1 is SEHNR and CDR2 is FQNEAQ in the germline V gene (reference sequence). The CDR3 covers 14 residues.

This chain joins TRBV7-2 and TRBJ2-7; D unresolved. The CDR3 runs 14 residues. From germline, CDR1 is SGHTA and CDR2 FQGNSA. V was cut by 6 bases and J by 4 bases, with 16 bases left in between. CDR3 loop: CASSYTHQEYEQYF. The CDR3 DNA sequence: TGTGCCAGCAGTTATACACACCAGGAGTACGAGCAGTACTTC. Supplemented by reference TRBV7-2 and TRBJ2-7, the full variable domain reads GAGVSQSPSNKVTEKGKDVELRCDPISGHTALYWYRQSLGQGLEFLIYFQGNSAPDKSGLPSDRFSAERTGGSVSTLTIQRTQQEDSAVYLCASSYTHQEYEQYFGPGTRLTVT.

The chain employs TRBV29-1 and TRBJ1-1; D possibly corresponds to TRBD1 (6 bases). This CDR3 contains 13 residues. V was cut by 1 base and J by 5 bases, with 11 bases left in between. CDR1 is SQVTM and CDR2 is ANQGSEA in the germline V gene. Here the CDR3 DNA reads TGCAGCGTTGAAGTCCTCAGGGGAACTGAAGCTTTCTTT. Residues: CSVEVLRGTEAFF.

V and J are TRBV29-1 and TRBJ1-2, with D perhaps matching TRBD1 (6 bases). V was pared by 3 bases and J by 1 base, with 9 bases between. Germline V gene data show CDR1 as SQVTM and CDR2 as ANQGSEA. This CDR3 comprises 13 residues. CDR3 coding DNA: TGCAGCGTTGACGGACAGCTTAACTATGGCTACACCTTC. Protein product: CSVDGQLNYGYTF.

This clone was found once. The CDR3 loop reads CAWTQDPRETQYF. Written as DNA, the CDR3 is TGTGCCTGGACCCAGGACCCCAGGGAGACCCAGTACTTC. The chain carries TRBV30 and TRBJ2-5, with D uncertain. Trimming took 4 bases from V and 5 from J, leaving 14 bases between them. CDR1 GTSNPN and CDR2 SVGIG come from the germline V gene (reference sequence). This CDR3 comprises 13 residues. Full variable domain (rest looked up from reference TRBV30 and TRBJ2-5): SQTIHQWPATLVQPVGSPLSLECTVEGTSNPNLYWYRQAAGRGLQLLFYSVGIGQISSEVPQNLSASRPQDRQFILSSKKLLLSDSGFYLCAWTQDPRETQYFGPGTRLLVL.

The V gene is TRBV2, the J gene TRBJ2-4; 9 bases match TRBD1. Germline lookup yields CDR1 SNHLY and CDR2 FYNNEI. V shed 6 bases, J shed 6 bases, and the junction held 6 bases outside the gene matches. CDR3 length: 14 residues. The chain's CDR3 is CASRIGQGTNIQYF. For the CDR3, the DNA is TGTGCCAGCAGGATAGGACAGGGGACAAACATTCAGTACTTC. Supplemented by reference TRBV2 and TRBJ2-4, the full variable domain reads EPEVTQTPSHQVTQMGQEVILRCVPISNHLYFYWYRQILGQKVEFLVSFYNNEISEKSEIFDDQFSVERPDGSNFTLKIRSTKLEDSAMYFCASRIGQGTNIQYFGAGTRLSVL.

CDR3 amino acids: CASSQDRQGTNEKLFF. The DNA of the CDR3 is TGTGCCAGCAGCCAAGATAGACAGGGCACTAATGAAAAACTGTTTTTT. V and J are TRBV4-2 and TRBJ1-4; 7 nucleotides align to TRBD1. J lost 2 bases, V lost 0 bases, and 3 bases had no gene match. The germline V gene has CDR1 LGHNA and CDR2 YNFKEQ. This CDR3 comprises 16 residues.

The gene calls are TRBV7-2 and TRBJ1-1; D may be TRBD1 (6 bases). Per germline, CDR1 SGHTA and CDR2 FQGNSA. Trimming removed 3 bases at V and 3 bases at J, with 14 bases between. This CDR3 is 15 amino acids long. In DNA form, the CDR3 reads TGTGCCAGCAGCTTCGCCGGCGGGGGCGACACTGAAGCTTTCTTT. Translating it yields CASSFAGGGDTEAFF.

This clone was picked up a small number of times. The chain carries TRBV6-6 and TRBJ2-1, with D unclear. V lost 7 bases to trimming and J lost 5 bases, with 12 bases between them. Germline CDR1 reads MNHNY; CDR2 reads SVGAGI (reference sequence). The CDR3 is made up of 13 amino acids. Here the CDR3 reads CASTSRADNEQFF. CDR3 in DNA: TGTGCCAGCACCTCCCGGGCGGACAATGAGCAGTTCTTC.

A single count supports this clone. V is TRBV28 and J is TRBJ2-7; TRBD2 matches 12 bases. This CDR3 is built from 16 residues. V was pared by 6 bases and J by 3 bases, with 9 bases of the junction left unmatched. CDR1 and CDR2 from the germline V gene are MDHEN and SYDVKM. The CDR3 DNA reads TGTGCCAGCAGCCCCAGACTAGCGGGAGTAAACTACGAGCAGTACTTC. Encoded protein: CASSPRLAGVNYEQYF.

J is TRBJ1-1 and V is TRBV7-8; the D gene is possibly TRBD1 (6 bases). CDR1 is SGHVS and CDR2 is FQNEAQ in the germline V gene. The CDR3 length is 14 residues. V was shortened by 1 base and J by 1 base, with 7 bases between the two germline ends. The CDR3 spells CASSLGGGNTEAFF. As DNA, the CDR3 is TGTGCCAGCAGCTTAGGAGGGGGGAACACTGAAGCTTTCTTT.

This clone was detected once. V usage is TRBV7-9 and J usage is TRBJ1-1, with D possibly matching TRBD1 (5 bases). The germline V gene has CDR1 SEHNR and CDR2 FQNEAQ (reference sequence). Deletions cut 1 base from V and 7 bases from J, with 13 bases between. This CDR3 is 14 amino acids long. The CDR3 region is CASSLGNQGSEAFF. The DNA for the CDR3 is TGTGCCAGCAGCTTAGGGAACCAGGGCAGTGAAGCTTTCTTT. The entire variable domain, with the rest obtained from reference TRBV7-9 and TRBJ1-1, is as follows: DTGVSQNPRHKITKRGQNVTFRCDPISEHNRLYWYRQTLGQGPEFLTYFQNEAQLEKSRLLSDRFSAERPKGSFSTLEIQRTEQGDSAMYLCASSLGNQGSEAFFGQGTRLTVV.

The chain couples TRBV18 to TRBJ1-6, with TRBD1 matching over 10 bases. Germline loops: CDR1 KGHSH, CDR2 LQKENI. The CDR3 contains 12 residues. V lost 2 bases to trimming and J lost 15 bases; unmatched junction nucleotides: 1. The CDR3 coding sequence is TGTGCCAGCTCACCAGGACAGGGGGTCCTCCACTTT. It specifies CASSPGQGVLHF.

The V gene is TRBV5-7, the J gene TRBJ1-5; D is uncertain. TRBV5-7 is noted as an ORF with a role that remains uncertain. The CDR3 consists of 15 residues. With 1 base removed from V and 0 bases from J, the gap between germline ends came to 8 bases. CDR3 loop: CASSLRQDSNQPQHF. The CDR3 DNA reads TGTGCCAGCAGCTTGCGGCAGGATAGCAATCAGCCCCAGCATTTT.

The chain joins TRBV7-2 to TRBJ1-5; 10 bases agree with TRBD1. Germline V lookup: CDR1 SGHTA, CDR2 FQGNSA. The CDR3 contains 12 residues. V shed 5 bases, J shed 15 bases, and the junction held 7 bases outside the gene matches. The CDR3 spells CASSPGQGFWHF. In nucleotides, the CDR3 is TGTGCCAGCAGCCCGGGACAGGGGTTTTGGCATTTT.